Following are 24 T cell receptor beta chains from one sample sequenced in a study of blood T cell repertoires in COVID-19. Repertoires were generated with immunoSEQ multiplex PCR, while TCRdb's copy carries only in-frame clones and drops some. This sample has 150,000 to 200,000 clones, with 75% to 80% found just once. Sequencing input: peripheral blood. The receptors come from a woman between 65 and 79 years old with acute or convalescent COVID-19.

The chain is built from TRBV6-5 and TRBJ2-7, with TRBD2 identical over 7 bases. The CDR3 runs to 15 residues. The germline CDR1 and CDR2 sequences are MNHEY and SVGAGI. J gave up 5 bases and V 2 bases, and 9 bases lay outside the gene matches. CDR3 sequence reads: CASSYEAGLKDEQYF. CDR3 DNA: TGTGCCAGCAGTTACGAAGCGGGATTGAAGGACGAGCAGTACTTC.

The chain employs TRBV12-3 or TRBV12-4 and TRBJ1-6; D gene unclear. The length of the CDR3 is 13 residues. Trimming took 1 base from V and 8 from J, leaving 6 bases between them. The DNA for the CDR3 is TGTGCCAGCAGTTTAGGGGCAGATTCACCCCTCCACTTT. It translates to CASSLGADSPLHF.

The chain employs TRBV28 and TRBJ2-7, with TRBD2 identical over 10 bases. The V segment lost 4 bases and the J segment 2 bases; nucleotides outside the gene matches: 8. The CDR3 loop spans 16 amino acids. Germline CDR1 is MDHEN and CDR2 is SYDVKM. The DNA of the CDR3 is TGTGCCAGCAGTTCCCGATCTAGCGGGAGTCCCTACGAGCAGTACTTC. It encodes CASSSRSSGSPYEQYF.

The gene calls are TRBV27 and TRBJ2-3; TRBD1 might be the D (5 bases). This CDR3 has 15 residues. The V end lost 4 bases, the J end lost 1 base, and 12 bases lay between the germline ends. Germline V lookup: CDR1 MNHEY, CDR2 SMNVEV (reference sequence). CDR3 sequence (DNA): TGTGCCAGCAGTTCCGACAGTTGGGGCACAGATACGCAGTATTTT. Translation: CASSSDSWGTDTQYF.

V is TRBV21-1 and J is TRBJ1-2; TRBD1 is the table's D call and was not checked against the DNA. TRBV21-1 is a known pseudogene. The CDR3 spans 14 residues. CDR3 DNA sequence: TGTGCCAGCAGCCCGGACAGGGATAACTATGGCTACACCTTC. As protein: CASSPDRDNYGYTF.

The chain uses TRBV3-1 (or the pseudogene TRBV3-2) and TRBJ2-7; possible D gene TRBD1, 6 bases. This CDR3 contains 15 residues. V lost 3 bases and J 3 bases, leaving 15 bases between the germline ends. Germline-derived CDR1 and CDR2 are LGHDT and YNNKEL (reference sequence). The CDR3 coding sequence is TGTGCCAGCAGCCAGGGACCCCAGGGGCTCTACGAGCAGTACTTC. As protein: CASSQGPQGLYEQYF.

The chain uses TRBV21-1 and TRBJ1-5. TRBV21-1 is flagged as a pseudogene. This CDR3 is 17 amino acids long. CDR3 sequence reads: CASSKVGEFRRTWPQHF. CDR3 DNA: TGTGCCAGCAGCAAAGTTGGAGAATTTCGGAGGACCTGGCCCCAGCATTTT.

The rearrangement joins TRBV14 to TRBJ2-7; D is possibly TRBD2 (6 bases). The ends were cut back, 0 bases at V and 7 bases at J, with 10 bases in the middle. The CDR3 sequence is 13 residues long. Germline values: CDR1 SGHDN, CDR2 FVKESK. The CDR3 DNA sequence: TGTGCCAGCAGCCAAGAACTCGGGGGAGAGCAGTACTTC. Translating it yields CASSQELGGEQYF.

The chain combines TRBV30 with TRBJ1-3, with D possibly matching TRBD1 (6 bases). This CDR3 is built from 14 residues. Germline CDR1 is GTSNPN and CDR2 is SVGIG (reference sequence). The V end was cut by 1 base, the J end by 8 bases, with 15 bases between. The CDR3 DNA reads as TGTGCCTGGAGTGATGGATCAGGGGTGGACACCATATATTTT. It is translated as CAWSDGSGVDTIYF. Using reference TRBV30 and TRBJ1-3 for the parts outside the CDR3, the full variable domain is SQTIHQWPATLVQPVGSPLSLECTVEGTSNPNLYWYRQAAGRGLQLLFYSVGIGQISSEVPQNLSASRPQDRQFILSSKKLLLSDSGFYLCAWSDGSGVDTIYFGEGSWLTVV.

This clone was seen just once. This chain connects TRBV19 to TRBJ1-1; possible D gene TRBD1, 5 bases. Germline V gives CDR1 LNHDA, CDR2 SQIVND (reference sequence). The V and J ends lost 6 bases and 3 bases respectively, with 11 bases between them. This CDR3 region has 13 residues. The CDR3 nucleotides are TGTGCCAGTAGCCAGGGAAGGTACACTGAAGCTTTCTTT. Protein sequence: CASSQGRYTEAFF.

The chain has TRBV6-6 and TRBJ2-7; TRBD2 agrees at 8 bases. The CDR3 spans 14 residues. From germline, CDR1 is MNHNY and CDR2 SVGAGI (reference sequence). V lost 7 bases and J lost 2; bases outside the gene matches: 7. CDR3: CASKREGFAYEQYF. CDR3 DNA sequence: TGTGCCAGCAAACGGGAGGGGTTTGCCTACGAGCAGTACTTC.

The chain has TRBV6-5 and TRBJ2-7, with 11 bases that match TRBD2. Germline CDR1 reads MNHEY; CDR2 reads SVGAGI. Trimming took 6 bases from V and 2 from J; bases not matched to a gene: 3. The CDR3 spans 14 residues. This chain's CDR3 is CASRTSGDTYEQYF. The CDR3 bases are TGTGCCAGCAGGACTAGCGGGGATACCTACGAGCAGTACTTC.

V gene TRBV30 combines with J gene TRBJ1-1; no definite D call. Trimming stripped 4 bases from V and 0 bases from J, with 9 bases between. Germline CDR1 and CDR2: GTSNPN and SVGIG (reference sequence). The CDR3 totals 13 residues. CDR3 in amino acids: CAWKVHMNTEAFF. For the CDR3, the DNA is TGTGCCTGGAAAGTTCACATGAACACTGAAGCTTTCTTT. Full variable domain (remainder filled in from reference TRBV30 and TRBJ1-1): SQTIHQWPATLVQPVGSPLSLECTVEGTSNPNLYWYRQAAGRGLQLLFYSVGIGQISSEVPQNLSASRPQDRQFILSSKKLLLSDSGFYLCAWKVHMNTEAFFGQGTRLTVV.

The V call is TRBV13, the J call TRBJ2-1; a weak D match, TRBD2 (5 bases). This CDR3 is built from 15 residues. The V end was cut by 1 base, the J end by 8 bases, with 15 bases between. The V gene's germline CDR1 is PRHDT and CDR2 FYEKMQ (reference sequence). CDR3 nucleotide sequence: TGTGCCAGCAGCTTAGAAGGGCTAGCAACCGATGAGCAGTTCTTC. This encodes CASSLEGLATDEQFF.

The chain employs TRBV2 and TRBJ2-7; D may be TRBD2 (6 bases). Germline CDR1 SNHLY, CDR2 FYNNEI. Trimming left V 4 bases short and J 3 bases short, with 16 bases between. CDR3 length equals 15 residues. DNA of the CDR3: TGTGCCAGCAGTGGGTCTCTATTGGGACTCTACGAGCAGTACTTC. Its translation is CASSGSLLGLYEQYF. Full variable domain (missing parts from reference TRBV2 and TRBJ2-7): EPEVTQTPSHQVTQMGQEVILRCVPISNHLYFYWYRQILGQKVEFLVSFYNNEISEKSEIFDDQFSVERPDGSNFTLKIRSTKLEDSAMYFCASSGSLLGLYEQYFGPGTRLTVT.

The gene calls are TRBV3-1 (or the pseudogene TRBV3-2) and TRBJ1-1, with D uncertain. V lost 0 bases and J 5 bases, leaving 10 bases between the germline ends. This CDR3 contains 14 residues. CDR1 and CDR2 from the germline V gene are LGHDT and YNNKEL (reference sequence). The CDR3 loop is CASSQEYGSTEAFF. As DNA, the CDR3 is TGTGCCAGCAGCCAAGAGTACGGGTCTACTGAAGCTTTCTTT.

A single count supports this clone. This chain joins TRBV19 and TRBJ1-5, with 9 nucleotides matching TRBD1. The CDR3 length is 15 residues. V lost 3 bases, J lost 2 bases, and 2 bases stayed unmatched. Germline V gene data show CDR1 as LNHDA and CDR2 as SQIVND (reference sequence). The CDR3, as DNA: TGTGCCAGTAGTATGGGACAGGGCCGCAATCAGCCCCAGCATTTT. Its protein is CASSMGQGRNQPQHF.

V and J are TRBV11-2 and TRBJ2-2; D unresolved. The CDR3 is 14 residues long. Germline CDR1 reads SGHAT; CDR2 reads FQNNGV. Deletions cut 1 base from V and 3 bases from J, with 6 bases between. CDR3 amino acids: CASSLAGYTGELFF. CDR3 bases: TGTGCCAGCAGCTTAGCCGGTTACACCGGGGAGCTGTTTTTT. Looking up the rest from reference TRBV11-2 and TRBJ2-2 gives the full variable domain: EAGVAQSPRYKIIEKRQSVAFWCNPISGHATLYWYQQILGQGPKLLIQFQNNGVVDDSQLPKDRFSAERLKGVDSTLKIQPAKLEDSAVYLCASSLAGYTGELFFGEGSRLTVL.

V is TRBV10-3 and J is TRBJ2-3; TRBD1 aligns across 7 bases. In germline, CDR1 is ENHRY, CDR2 SYGVKD. The CDR3 sequence is 15 residues long. V shed 8 bases and J 1 base; nucleotides not matched to a gene: 9. CDR3 bases: TGTGCCATCCACGACAGGGTACAAGGCACAGATACGCAGTATTTT. It codes for CAIHDRVQGTDTQYF.

This clone has just a few counts. This chain links TRBV19 with TRBJ2-1; TRBD1 matches 7 bases. Germline V gene sequence: CDR1 LNHDA, CDR2 SQIVND (reference sequence). Trimming removed 5 bases from V and 0 bases from J; junction bases left unmatched: 7. The CDR3 is made up of 16 amino acids. The CDR3 DNA reads as TGTGCCAGTAGTCTAGGACAGGCGAGCTCCTACAATGAGCAGTTCTTC. Translating it yields CASSLGQASSYNEQFF. Full variable domain (remainder filled in from reference TRBV19 and TRBJ2-1): DGGITQSPKYLFRKEGQNVTLSCEQNLNHDAMYWYRQDPGQGLRLIYYSQIVNDFQKGDIAEGYSVSREKKESFPLTVTSAQKNPTAFYLCASSLGQASSYNEQFFGPGTRLTVL.

CDR3 bases: TGCAGCGTGCTTCAAACAGGGGAAACTTACACCTTC. Translating gives CSVLQTGETYTF. The V call is TRBV29-1, the J call TRBJ1-2; 7 bases agree with TRBD1. There are 12 residues in the CDR3. CDR1 is SQVTM, CDR2 ANQGSEA, per germline. V dropped 6 bases and J dropped 11; count of bases not matched to a gene: 12.

The V call is TRBV5-1, the J call TRBJ1-2, with D possibly TRBD1 on 6 matching bases. V lost 3 bases, J lost 7 bases, and 13 bases lay in between. Germline assignment: CDR1 SGHRS and CDR2 YFSETQ. This CDR3 spans 13 amino acids. The CDR3 DNA is TGCGCCAGCAGCTCGGGAACAGGGATTGGCTACACCTTC. This gives the protein CASSSGTGIGYTF.

The genes are TRBV2 and TRBJ2-7, with a tentative D call TRBD2 (7 bases). CDR3 length: 14 amino acids. Germline CDR1 SNHLY, CDR2 FYNNEI. Trimming removed 5 bases at V and 4 bases at J, with 15 bases between. CDR3 in DNA: TGTGCCAGCAGTCCACGGAGGGGGGGGTACGAGCAGTACTTC. It encodes CASSPRRGGYEQYF.

The genes are TRBV6-1 and TRBJ1-6; possibly TRBD1 for D (6 bases). The CDR3 loop spans 19 amino acids. Germline V gene sequence: CDR1 MNHNS, CDR2 SASEGT. The V gene lost 0 bases and the J gene lost 5 bases, with 20 bases spanning the gap. The CDR3 DNA is TGTGCCAGCAGTGAAGCGCGAGGGGTAGGGTGGACAGATAATTCACCCCTCCACTTT. Translated, it gives CASSEARGVGWTDNSPLHF.